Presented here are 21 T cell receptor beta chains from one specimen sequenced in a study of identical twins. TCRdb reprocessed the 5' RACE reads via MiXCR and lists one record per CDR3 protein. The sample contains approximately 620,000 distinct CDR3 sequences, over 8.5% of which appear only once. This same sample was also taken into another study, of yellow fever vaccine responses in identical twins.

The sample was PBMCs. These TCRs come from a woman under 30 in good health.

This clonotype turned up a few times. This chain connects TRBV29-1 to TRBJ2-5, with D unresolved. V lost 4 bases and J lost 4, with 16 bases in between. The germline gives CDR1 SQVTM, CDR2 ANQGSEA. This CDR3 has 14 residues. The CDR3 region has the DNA TGCAGCGTTGGGGTCATGGGTTTCTCAGAGACCCAGTACTTC. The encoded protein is CSVGVMGFSETQYF.

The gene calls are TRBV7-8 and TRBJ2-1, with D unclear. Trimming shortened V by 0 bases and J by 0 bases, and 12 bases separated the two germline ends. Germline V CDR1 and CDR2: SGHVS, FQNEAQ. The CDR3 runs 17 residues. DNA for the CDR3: TGTGCCAGCAGCTTAGCAGGCCTGGCCCTCTCCTACAATGAGCAGTTCTTC. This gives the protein CASSLAGLALSYNEQFF.

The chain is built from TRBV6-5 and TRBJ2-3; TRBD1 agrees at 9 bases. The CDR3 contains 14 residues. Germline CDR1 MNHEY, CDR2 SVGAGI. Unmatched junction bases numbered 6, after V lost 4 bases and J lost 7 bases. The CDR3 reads CASSSQQGANTQYF. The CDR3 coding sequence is TGTGCCAGCAGTTCCCAACAGGGGGCCAATACGCAGTATTTT.

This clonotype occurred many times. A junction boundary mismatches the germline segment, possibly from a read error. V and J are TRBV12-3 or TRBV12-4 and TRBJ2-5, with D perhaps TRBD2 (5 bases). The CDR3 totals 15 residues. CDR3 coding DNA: TGTGCCAGCAGTTTATTAGGAGGCTACCAAGAGTCCCAGTACTTC. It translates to CASSLLGGYQESQYF.

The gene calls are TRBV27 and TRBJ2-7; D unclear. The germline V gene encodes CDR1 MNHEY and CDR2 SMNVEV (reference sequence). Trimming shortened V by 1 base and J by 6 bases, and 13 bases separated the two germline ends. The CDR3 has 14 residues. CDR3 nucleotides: TGTGCCAGCAGTTTATGGCCCCAAACGGGCGAGCAGTACTTC. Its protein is CASSLWPQTGEQYF.

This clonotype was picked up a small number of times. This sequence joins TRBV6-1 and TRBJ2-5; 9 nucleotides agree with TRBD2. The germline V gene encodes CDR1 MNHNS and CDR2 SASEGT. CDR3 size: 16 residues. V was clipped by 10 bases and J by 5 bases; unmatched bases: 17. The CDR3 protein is CATDVLGGGEVETQYF. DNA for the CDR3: TGTGCCACCGATGTCCTGGGCGGGGGGGAGGTGGAGACCCAGTACTTC.

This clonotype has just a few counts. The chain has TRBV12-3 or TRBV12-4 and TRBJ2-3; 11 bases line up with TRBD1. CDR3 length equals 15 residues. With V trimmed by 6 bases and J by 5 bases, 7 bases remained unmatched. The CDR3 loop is CASSWDRGERDTQYF. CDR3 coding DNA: TGTGCCAGCAGCTGGGACAGGGGGGAGAGAGATACGCAGTATTTT.

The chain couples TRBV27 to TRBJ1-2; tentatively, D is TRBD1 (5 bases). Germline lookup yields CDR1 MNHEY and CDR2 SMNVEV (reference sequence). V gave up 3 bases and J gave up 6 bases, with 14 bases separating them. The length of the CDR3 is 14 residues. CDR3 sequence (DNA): TGTGCCAGCAGTTTTTTAGGGCAGGGTAATGGCTACACCTTC. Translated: CASSFLGQGNGYTF.

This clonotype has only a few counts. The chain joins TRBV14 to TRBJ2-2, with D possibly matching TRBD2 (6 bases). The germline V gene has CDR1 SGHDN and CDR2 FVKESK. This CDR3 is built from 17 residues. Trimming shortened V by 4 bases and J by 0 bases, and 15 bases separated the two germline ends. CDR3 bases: TGTGCCAGCAGCCGGAACGTTGGGGGGACGAACACCGGGGAGCTGTTTTTT. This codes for CASSRNVGGTNTGELFF.

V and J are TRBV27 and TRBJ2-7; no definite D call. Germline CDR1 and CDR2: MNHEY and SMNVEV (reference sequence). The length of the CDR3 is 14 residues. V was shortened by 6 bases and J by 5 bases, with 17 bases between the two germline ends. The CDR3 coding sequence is TGTGCCAGCAGCCCTCGAGAGCCTCCTGACGAGCAGTACTTC. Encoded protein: CASSPREPPDEQYF.

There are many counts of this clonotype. CDR3 in amino acids: CASSQARGAGGLEQFF. DNA for the CDR3: TGCGCCAGCAGCCAAGCCCGGGGGGCGGGAGGGCTTGAGCAGTTCTTC. V and J are TRBV4-3 and TRBJ2-1; 9 positions match TRBD2. CDR3 size: 16 residues. The germline gives CDR1 LGHNA, CDR2 YSLEER. The ends lost 1 base at V and 9 bases at J; junction bases unmatched: 10.

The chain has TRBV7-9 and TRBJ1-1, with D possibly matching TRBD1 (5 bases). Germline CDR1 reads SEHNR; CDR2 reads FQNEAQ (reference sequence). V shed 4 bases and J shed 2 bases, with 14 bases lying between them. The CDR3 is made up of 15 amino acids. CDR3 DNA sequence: TGTGCCAGCAGCTATGGGGTTGGGGGAAACACTGAAGCTTTCTTT. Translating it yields CASSYGVGGNTEAFF.

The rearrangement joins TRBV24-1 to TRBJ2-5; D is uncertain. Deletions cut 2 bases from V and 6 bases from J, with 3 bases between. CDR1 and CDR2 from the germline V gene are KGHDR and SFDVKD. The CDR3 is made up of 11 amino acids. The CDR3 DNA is TGTGCCACCAGTGATTCGCAGACCCAGTACTTC. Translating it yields CATSDSQTQYF.

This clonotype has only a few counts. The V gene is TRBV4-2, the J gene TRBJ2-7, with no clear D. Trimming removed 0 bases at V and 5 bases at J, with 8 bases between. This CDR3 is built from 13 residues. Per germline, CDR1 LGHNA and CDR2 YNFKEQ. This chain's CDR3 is CASSQESSNEQYF. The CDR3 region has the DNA TGTGCCAGCAGCCAAGAATCCAGTAACGAGCAGTACTTC.

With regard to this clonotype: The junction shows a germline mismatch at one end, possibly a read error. The CDR3 here is CVSSGTTGDSNQPQHF. The CDR3 DNA follows: TGTGTCAGCAGCGGAACGACAGGGGATAGCAATCAGCCCCAGCATTTT. The chain combines TRBV7-9 with TRBJ1-5, with 8 bases identical to TRBD1. The germline V gene has CDR1 SEHNR and CDR2 FQNEAQ (reference sequence). The CDR3 is 16 amino acids.

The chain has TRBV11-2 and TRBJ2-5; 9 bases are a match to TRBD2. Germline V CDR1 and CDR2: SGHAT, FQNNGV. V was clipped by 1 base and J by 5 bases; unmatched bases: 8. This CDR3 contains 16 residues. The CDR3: CASSLASSGSGETQYF. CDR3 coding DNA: TGTGCCAGCAGCTTAGCGAGTAGCGGGAGTGGGGAGACCCAGTACTTC.

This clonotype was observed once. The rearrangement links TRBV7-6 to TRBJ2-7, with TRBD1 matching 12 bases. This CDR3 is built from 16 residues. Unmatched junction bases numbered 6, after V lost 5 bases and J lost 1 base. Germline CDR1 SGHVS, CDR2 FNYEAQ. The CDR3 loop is CASSPGTGGKSYEQYF. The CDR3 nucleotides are TGTGCCAGCAGCCCCGGGACAGGGGGCAAGTCCTACGAGCAGTACTTC.

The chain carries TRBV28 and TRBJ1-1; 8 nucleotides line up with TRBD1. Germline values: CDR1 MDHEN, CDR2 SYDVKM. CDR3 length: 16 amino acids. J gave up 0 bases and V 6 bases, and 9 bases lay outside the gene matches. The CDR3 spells CASSPFGQGLNTEAFF. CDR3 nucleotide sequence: TGTGCCAGCAGCCCTTTCGGACAGGGCCTGAACACTGAAGCTTTCTTT.

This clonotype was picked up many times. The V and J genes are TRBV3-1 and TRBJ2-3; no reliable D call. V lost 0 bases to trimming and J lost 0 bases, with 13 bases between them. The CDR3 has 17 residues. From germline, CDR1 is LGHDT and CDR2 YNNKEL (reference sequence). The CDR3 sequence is CASSQDVGRISTDTQYF. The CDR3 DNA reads TGTGCCAGCAGCCAAGACGTTGGGCGGATAAGCACAGATACGCAGTATTTT.

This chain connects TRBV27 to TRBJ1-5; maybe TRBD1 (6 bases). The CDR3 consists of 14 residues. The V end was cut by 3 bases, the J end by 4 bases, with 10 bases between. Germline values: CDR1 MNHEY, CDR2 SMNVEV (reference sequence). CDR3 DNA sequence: TGTGCCAGCAGTTTGGGGGGGCTGAATCAGCCCCAGCATTTT. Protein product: CASSLGGLNQPQHF.

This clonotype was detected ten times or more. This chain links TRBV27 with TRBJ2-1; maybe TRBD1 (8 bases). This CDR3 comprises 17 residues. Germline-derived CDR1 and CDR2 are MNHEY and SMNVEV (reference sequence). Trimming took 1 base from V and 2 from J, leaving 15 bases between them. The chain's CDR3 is CASSLYPTGGAYNEQFF. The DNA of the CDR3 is TGTGCCAGCAGTTTATACCCCACAGGGGGGGCCTACAATGAGCAGTTCTTC.